This is a list of T cell receptor beta chains from one sample in a study of T-cell reconstitution after alpha-beta-depleted transplantation in children. TCRdb itself ran the PCR reads through MiXCR, one entry per CDR3 protein. The repertoire holds approximately 240,000 distinct CDR3 sequences, with about 9.2% as singletons. The sample here was PBMCs from the stem cell graft donor, taken from the stem cell graft. These TCRs come from a human donor who donated a stem cell graft to a child with acute lymphoblastic leukemia. The CDR3 runs from the conserved cysteine through the conserved F or W. The D gene is left open where the match is weak. Only some rows state a clone size, as once, few, many or a class for expanded clones.

D	size	V	J	CDR3	DNA
TRBD2	-	TRBV13	TRBJ2-1	CASSSPRSGSYNEQFF	TGTGCCAGCAGCTCACCACGTAGCGGGTCCTACAATGAGCAGTTCTTC
TRBD1	-	TRBV27	TRBJ1-2	CASSLFKGAGDGYTF	TGTGCCAGCAGTTTATTTAAGGGGGCAGGTGATGGCTACACCTTC
-	-	TRBV20-1	TRBJ2-7	CSASRRDSSYEQYF	TGCAGTGCCTCGCGGAGGGACAGTTCCTACGAGCAGTACTTC
-	once	TRBV20-1	TRBJ2-1	CRARDFRRRDNEQFF	TGCAGGGCTAGAGATTTCCGACGGAGAGACAATGAGCAGTTCTTC
-	few	TRBV12-3/TRBV12-4	TRBJ2-7	CASSIGTDEQYF	TGTGCCAGCAGTATCGGGACCGACGAGCAGTACTTC
-	many	TRBV29-1	TRBJ1-3	CSVEVGHSGNTIYF	TGCAGCGTTGAAGTAGGGCATTCTGGAAACACCATATATTTT
-	few	TRBV12-3/TRBV12-4	TRBJ1-3	CASSFPGAGNTIYF	TGTGCCAGCAGTTTTCCGGGGGCAGGAAACACCATATATTTT
-	few	TRBV13	TRBJ1-6	CASSFGAAGSPLHF	TGTGCCAGCAGCTTTGGGGCCGCAGGTTCACCCCTCCACTTT
TRBD1	many	TRBV29-1	TRBJ1-1	CSVRTGDRREAEAFF	TGCAGCGTTAGGACAGGGGACCGCCGCGAGGCTGAAGCTTTCTTT
TRBD1	many	TRBV5-1	TRBJ1-1	CASRSGQGATEAFF	TGCGCCAGCAGATCCGGACAGGGGGCCACTGAAGCTTTCTTT
-	few	TRBV9	TRBJ2-1	CASSGSYNEQFF	TGTGCCAGCAGCGGTTCCTACAATGAGCAGTTCTTC
TRBD2	few	TRBV3-1	TRBJ2-1	CASSQEIGAGGKNNEQFF	TGTGCCAGCAGCCAAGAGATCGGAGCGGGGGGCAAAAACAATGAGCAGTTCTTC
-	few	TRBV4-1	TRBJ2-7	CASSETGPPFF	TGCGCCAGCAGCGAAACCGGGCCTCCTTTTTTC
-	-	TRBV18	TRBJ1-1	CASSPLRANTEAFF	TGTGCCAGCTCACCCCTCAGGGCCAACACTGAAGCTTTCTTT
-	few	TRBV6-5	TRBJ2-7	CASSYIGSYEQYF	TGTGCCAGCAGTTACATAGGTTCCTACGAGCAGTACTTC
-	few	TRBV5-5	TRBJ2-1	CASSPSLGSPGDNEQFF	TGTGCCAGCAGCCCGAGTTTGGGGTCGCCAGGGGACAATGAGCAGTTCTTC
TRBD1	-	TRBV24-1	TRBJ1-1	CATAGQGASEAFF	TGTGCCACTGCAGGACAGGGGGCGTCTGAAGCTTTCTTT
-	many	TRBV9	TRBJ1-1	CASRGGKAFF	TGTGCCAGCAGGGGGGGAAAAGCTTTCTTT
-	-	TRBV2	TRBJ2-5	CASSEGRQYQETQYF	TGTGCCAGCAGTGAAGGAAGACAGTACCAAGAGACCCAGTACTTC
TRBD1	few	TRBV19	TRBJ1-5	CATLAGTGLQPQHF	TGTGCCACCCTTGCCGGGACAGGGCTCCAGCCCCAGCATTTT
TRBD1	-	TRBV30	TRBJ1-4	CAWSMTGEDEKLFF	TGTGCCTGGAGTATGACAGGGGAGGATGAAAAACTGTTTTTT
-	many	TRBV18	TRBJ1-1	CASSESAQANTEAFF	TGTGCCAGCTCAGAATCAGCCCAGGCGAACACTGAAGCTTTCTTT
TRBD1	many	TRBV19	TRBJ1-5	CASSGQGGRQPQHF	TGTGCCAGTAGCGGACAGGGAGGACGACAGCCCCAGCATTTT
-	many	TRBV27	TRBJ1-2	CASSLAGTNYGYTF	TGTGCCAGCAGTTTAGCAGGGACTAACTATGGCTACACCTTC
-	-	TRBV6-5	TRBJ1-5	CASSYPGAGTSANQPQHF	TGTGCCAGCAGTTACCCTGGAGCCGGGACATCCGCTAATCAGCCCCAGCATTTT
-	many	TRBV25-1	TRBJ2-3	CASRGLGLTDTQYF	TGTGCCAGCAGGGGGCTTGGGTTAACAGATACGCAGTATTTT
-	-	TRBV5-4	TRBJ1-1	CASSRDTYTEAFF	TGTGCCAGCAGCCGGGACACCTACACTGAAGCTTTCTTT
-	many	TRBV2	TRBJ2-1	CASSLRGSEQFF	TGTGCCAGCAGTCTGAGGGGTTCTGAGCAGTTCTTC
-	-	TRBV3-1	TRBJ2-5	CASSQGYAETQYF	TGTGCCAGCAGCCAAGGGTATGCGGAGACCCAGTACTTC
-	-	TRBV20-1	TRBJ2-1	CSAQIPTTSVGNEQFF	TGCAGTGCTCAAATCCCAACTACCTCCGTGGGCAATGAGCAGTTCTTC
TRBD1	many	TRBV10-1	TRBJ2-7	CASSDGQGSDEQYF	TGCGCCAGCAGTGATGGACAGGGTTCCGACGAGCAGTACTTC
TRBD1	-	TRBV6-2/TRBV6-3	TRBJ1-1	CASSYSPSGTVNTEAFF	TGTGCCAGCAGTTACTCCCCCTCCGGGACAGTGAATACTGAAGCTTTCTTT
TRBD2	many	TRBV6-2/TRBV6-3	TRBJ2-1	CASSYSMSGGLDNNEQFF	TGTGCCAGCAGTTACTCGATGAGCGGGGGCCTAGATAACAATGAGCAGTTCTTC
-	many	TRBV12-3/TRBV12-4	TRBJ1-6	CASSYTTEYNSPLHF	TGTGCCAGCAGTTATACGACCGAGTATAATTCACCCCTCCACTTT
TRBD1	-	TRBV2	TRBJ1-2	CASRETGGLYGYTF	TGTGCCAGCAGAGAGACAGGGGGCCTATATGGCTACACCTTC
TRBD2	many	TRBV7-7	TRBJ2-1	CASSQSGGANEQFF	TGTGCCAGCAGCCAAAGCGGGGGGGCCAATGAGCAGTTCTTC
TRBD1	many	TRBV4-1	TRBJ1-3	CASSQEGQGGNTIYF	TGCGCCAGCAGCCAAGAGGGACAGGGTGGAAACACCATATATTTT
-	-	TRBV5-1	TRBJ2-2	CASDWSGVTGELFF	TGCGCCAGCGACTGGTCAGGGGTCACCGGGGAGCTGTTTTTT
-	many	TRBV10-3	TRBJ1-4	CAISEPGSEKLFF	TGTGCCATCAGTGAGCCGGGGAGTGAAAAACTGTTTTTT
-	many	TRBV5-6	TRBJ1-2	CASSSTRTDINYGYTF	TGTGCCAGCAGCTCGACCCGGACAGACATAAACTATGGCTACACCTTC
TRBD1	many	TRBV6-1	TRBJ1-5	CASSGPGTENQPQHF	TGTGCCAGCAGTGGACCCGGGACAGAGAATCAGCCCCAGCATTTT
TRBD1	many	TRBV6-2/TRBV6-3	TRBJ2-1	CASSSFGQGYNEQFF	TGTGCCAGCAGTTCGTTCGGACAGGGTTACAATGAGCAGTTCTTC
TRBD1	many	TRBV5-1	TRBJ1-2	CASSWGRTGNLDGYTF	TGCGCCAGCAGCTGGGGACGGACAGGGAACTTGGATGGCTACACCTTC
-	-	TRBV18	TRBJ1-6	CAFRETTNSPLHF	TGTGCCTTCCGGGAGACAACTAATTCACCCCTCCACTTT
-	many	TRBV12-3/TRBV12-4	TRBJ2-2	CASSLDRLTGELFF	TGTGCCAGCAGTCTGGACAGACTTACCGGGGAGCTGTTTTTT
-	many	TRBV19	TRBJ1-1	CASNWGVAEAFF	TGTGCCAGTAACTGGGGAGTAGCTGAAGCTTTCTTT
TRBD1	many	TRBV6-1	TRBJ1-5	CASVDRGSNQPQHF	TGTGCCAGCGTGGACAGGGGTAGCAATCAGCCCCAGCATTTT
-	few	TRBV20-1	TRBJ2-1	CSARDFRRRDNEQFF	TGCAGTGCTAGAGATTTCCGACGGAGAGACAATGAGCAGTTCTTC
-	many	TRBV12-3/TRBV12-4	TRBJ2-5	CASSLVGQETQYF	TGTGCCAGCAGTTTAGTGGGGCAAGAGACCCAGTACTTC
TRBD1	-	TRBV6-2/TRBV6-3	TRBJ2-7	CASSYLLDRGLFGEQYF	TGTGCCAGCAGTTACCTTTTAGACAGGGGGCTGTTTGGCGAGCAGTACTTC